This T cell receptor beta chain stems from a study of T-cell memory formation after mild COVID-19. Study-wide points: Later expanders leaned CD4+, whereas day 15 to 85 contracting clones were balanced CD4/CD8. What remained unconfirmed was the SARS-CoV-2 specificity of second-wave clones peaking on day 37.

A remark on this clonotype: Its antigen is currently unknown.

Barcoded TCR alpha and TCR beta cDNA libraries with UMIs came from 5'RACE using constant-segment primers. TCRdb itself ran the 5' RACE reads through MiXCR, one entry per CDR3 protein. This repertoire shows fewer than 90,000 distinct CDR3 sequences, 11% to 15% found once; its top ten account for about a third. The CDR3 has 15 amino acids. The V gene's germline CDR1 is MGHDK and CDR2 SYGVNS. The V end lost 5 bases, the J end lost 0 bases, and 11 bases lay between the germline ends. This receptor was taken from an adult woman who had mild COVID-19 (a few samples of this study predate the infection). Cell type and time point are not known. Sequenced material: PBMCs or a T cell subset sorted from them (not recorded which). The V call is TRBV25-1, the J call TRBJ2-1, with a tentative D call TRBD2 (6 bases). CDR3 in amino acids: CASSRLDNSYNEQFF. The CDR3 DNA sequence: TGTGCCAGCAGTCGACTAGACAACTCCTACAATGAGCAGTTCTTC.